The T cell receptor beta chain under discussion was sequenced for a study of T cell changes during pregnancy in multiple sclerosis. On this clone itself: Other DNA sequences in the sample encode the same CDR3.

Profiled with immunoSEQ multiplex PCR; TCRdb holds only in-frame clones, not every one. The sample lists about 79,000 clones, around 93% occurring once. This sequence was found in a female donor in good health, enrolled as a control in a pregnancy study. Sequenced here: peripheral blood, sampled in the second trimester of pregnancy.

CDR3 in DNA: TGTGCCAGCAGTTACTCGACGGGGGGCACTGAAGCTTTCTTT. Encoded protein: CASSYSTGGTEAFF. J is TRBJ1-1 and V is TRBV6-6; TRBD1 is a possible D gene (5 bases). Trimming took off 0 bases at V and 4 bases at J, with 9 bases between the two ends. Germline V gives CDR1 MNHNY, CDR2 SVGAGI (reference sequence). The CDR3 totals 14 residues.